What follows describes a single T cell receptor (beta chain). Its antigen is not identified. PCR used 60 Vbeta primers and 13 Jbeta primers. Measured with immunoSEQ multiplex PCR; TCRdb has only the in-frame clones, and not every one. The sample holds 130,000 or so clones. The data stem from a study of cytomegalovirus exposure and HLA in healthy donors. Study-level findings and limits: Three CMV-associated chains were confirmed in vitro to be specific for CMV antigens.

This TCR derives from a woman aged 18-29 years in good health and CMV-seronegative. The sample taken for sequencing was PBMCs.

CDR3 DNA sequence: TGTGCCAGCAGCGGCCTTAGAGCGGATAGCACAGATACGCAGTATTTT. Its translation: CASSGLRADSTDTQYF. V usage is TRBV5-6 and J usage is TRBJ2-3; a weak D match, TRBD2 (5 bases). The CDR3 contains 16 residues. Germline V lookup: CDR1 SGHDT, CDR2 YYEEEE. Trimming removed 4 bases at V and 0 bases at J, with 15 bases between.